This entry describes one TCR beta chain. Antigen specificity is unknown. The data are from a study of CXCR3-negative and CXCR3-positive naive CD8 T cells. General observations from the study: Most assays were run on fresh PBMCs (CXCR3 expression partially decreased after cryopreservation). When CXCR3-positive naive cells were set against CXCR3-negative naive cells, the former had more hydrophobic TRB CDR3s.

The study made its TRB cDNA libraries by 5' RACE, adding UMI labels. Each CDR3 protein gets one entry in TCRdb, which reprocessed the 5' RACE reads and gives no DNA. The sample totals roughly 55,000 distinct CDR3 sequences. CDR3 length: 15 amino acids. The germline CDR1 and CDR2 sequences are LGHNA and YSLEER. The chain joins TRBV4-3 to TRBJ1-6. This TCR derives from a human donor in good health. Some clones in this sample may be carry-over from other donors' samples. Sequencing was performed on naive CXCR3+ CD8+ T cells from blood. Noted subset: CD45RO-CCR7+CD27+CD95- naive CD8+ T cells expressing CXCR3 (TNR3+). The CDR3 sequence is CASSQSAGHSSPLHF.